One sample yielded the 16 T cell receptor beta chains listed below, sequenced in a study of shared clonotypes between healthy human individuals. TCRdb's copy holds only in-frame clones and misses some; the assay was immunoSEQ multiplex PCR. The sample holds roughly 1 million clones; 78% are singletons and the top ten take more than 0.45%. The sample consisted of memory CD4+ T cells from PBMCs. The subset here: CD45RA-negative fraction. The receptors stem from a man aged 18 to 35 in good health. Some clones in this sample may be carry-over from other donors' samples.

The chain uses TRBV9 and TRBJ1-2, with D perhaps matching TRBD1 (6 bases). The CDR3 is 14 amino acids. V shed 4 bases and J shed 7 bases, with 17 bases lying between them. Germline V lookup: CDR1 SGDLS, CDR2 YYNGEE. CDR3 sequence reads: CASSPQSWGRGYTF. CDR3 DNA sequence: TGTGCCAGCAGCCCCCAGTCGTGGGGGCGTGGCTACACCTTC. The full variable domain, completed using reference TRBV9 and TRBJ1-2, is DSGVTQTPKHLITATGQRVTLRCSPRSGDLSVYWYQQSLDQGLQFLIQYYNGEERAKGNILERFSAQQFPDLHSELNLSSLELGDSALYFCASSPQSWGRGYTFGSGTRLTVV.

The chain employs TRBV7-2 and TRBJ1-5; TRBD1 is a possible D gene (6 bases). The CDR3 length is 15 residues. Germline loops: CDR1 SGHTA, CDR2 FQGNSA. V gave up 4 bases and J gave up 3 bases, with 13 bases separating them. CDR3 sequence: CASSSQTGYNQPQHF. CDR3 sequence (DNA): TGTGCCAGCAGCTCCCAAACAGGGTACAATCAGCCCCAGCATTTT.

This clone has more than one count but fewer than ten. This chain connects TRBV2 to TRBJ2-2; tentative D call: TRBD2 (5 bases). This CDR3 is built from 15 residues. Trimming cost V 1 base and J 7 bases, with 13 bases left between them. From germline, CDR1 is SNHLY and CDR2 FYNNEI. DNA for the CDR3: TGTGCCAGCAGTGAAGGCCCTAGCAGGCACGGGGAGCTGTTTTTT. Translated, it gives CASSEGPSRHGELFF.

The V and J genes are TRBV29-1 and TRBJ2-1; D gene unclear. Trimming removed 2 bases at V and 7 bases at J, with 9 bases between. Germline CDR1 and CDR2: SQVTM and ANQGSEA. The CDR3 has 12 amino acids. The CDR3 region has the DNA TGCAGCGTTGAACAGTATGGGAATGAGCAGTTCTTC. It translates to CSVEQYGNEQFF.

The chain recombines TRBV27 with TRBJ2-7; TRBD2 is a possible D gene (5 bases). CDR3 length: 14 amino acids. Germline V lookup: CDR1 MNHEY, CDR2 SMNVEV (reference sequence). Trimming took 4 bases from V and 0 from J, leaving 10 bases between them. The CDR3 nucleotides are TGTGCCAGCAGTTCCGGGATGCTCTCCTACGAGCAGTACTTC. Its protein is CASSSGMLSYEQYF.

Points on this clone: A much larger clone differs from this one at a single base, so this may be a read error. Additional DNA sequences in this sample encode the identical CDR3. The chain is built from TRBV9 and TRBJ2-3; no clear D gene. This CDR3 is 12 amino acids long. Trimming pared 3 bases from V and 0 bases from J, leaving 2 bases between. The germline V gene has CDR1 SGDLS and CDR2 YYNGEE. The CDR3 sequence: CASSGSTDTQYF. The CDR3 DNA is TGTGCCAGCAGCGGAAGCACAGATACGCAGTATTTT.

The chain combines TRBV19 with TRBJ2-5; 7 bases align to TRBD1. Trimming at V came to 8 bases and at J to 2 bases, leaving 14 bases not matched to a gene. The CDR3 has 16 amino acids. The germline gives CDR1 LNHDA, CDR2 SQIVND (reference sequence). CDR3 DNA sequence: TGTGCCAGTTCCACGGGACAGACCCTATCGCAAGAGACCCAGTACTTC. It yields the protein CASSTGQTLSQETQYF.

The rearrangement uses TRBV13 and TRBJ2-1, with TRBD2 matching over 10 bases. Germline values: CDR1 PRHDT, CDR2 FYEKMQ (reference sequence). V shed 3 bases, J shed 4 bases, and the junction held 6 bases outside the gene matches. This CDR3 has 16 residues. CDR3 loop: CASSFRAGGWYNEQFF. As DNA, the CDR3 is TGTGCCAGCAGCTTCCGAGCGGGAGGGTGGTACAATGAGCAGTTCTTC.

The chain carries TRBV6-5 and TRBJ2-1, with 14 bases matching TRBD2. The germline V gene has CDR1 MNHEY and CDR2 SVGAGI. This CDR3 comprises 15 residues. The V segment lost 6 bases and the J segment 9 bases; nucleotides outside the gene matches: 7. The CDR3 loop reads CASSPPTSGRGEQFF. CDR3 in DNA: TGTGCCAGCAGCCCTCCGACTAGCGGGAGGGGTGAGCAGTTCTTC.

The chain carries TRBV19 and TRBJ1-5; possibly TRBD1 for D (5 bases). The CDR3 runs 16 residues. Germline assignment: CDR1 LNHDA and CDR2 SQIVND (reference sequence). Trimming stripped 5 bases from V and 7 bases from J, with 21 bases between. The chain's CDR3 is CASSAPGRRRSQPQHF. The CDR3 bases are TGTGCCAGTAGTGCTCCGGGACGGCGTAGGAGCCAGCCCCAGCATTTT.

V gene TRBV19 combines with J gene TRBJ2-3; D is perhaps TRBD1 (5 bases). Trimming took 6 bases from V and 2 from J, leaving 9 bases between them. CDR3 length: 13 residues. Per germline, CDR1 LNHDA and CDR2 SQIVND (reference sequence). The CDR3 DNA follows: TGTGCCAGTAGCAGACAGTACACAGATACGCAGTATTTT. Protein: CASSRQYTDTQYF.

V usage is TRBV7-9 and J usage is TRBJ2-7, with TRBD1 matching over 7 bases. The CDR3 is 12 residues long. CDR1 and CDR2 from the germline V gene are SEHNR and FQNEAQ (reference sequence). V shed 5 bases, J shed 8 bases, and the junction held 6 bases outside the gene matches. This CDR3 is CASSDDREKQYF. CDR3 sequence (DNA): TGTGCCAGCAGCGACGACAGGGAGAAGCAGTACTTC.

This sequence joins TRBV9 and TRBJ2-5; 12 nucleotides agree with TRBD2. The V segment lost 4 bases and the J segment 5 bases; nucleotides outside the gene matches: 6. Germline CDR1 SGDLS, CDR2 YYNGEE. This CDR3 is built from 15 residues. The CDR3: CASSQGLAGDETQYF. In DNA form, the CDR3 reads TGTGCCAGCAGCCAGGGACTAGCGGGCGACGAGACCCAGTACTTC.

The chain employs TRBV5-4 and TRBJ2-7, with D hard to call. The CDR3 is 13 residues long. Germline values: CDR1 SGHNT, CDR2 YYREEE (reference sequence). Deletions cut 0 bases from V and 3 bases from J, with 7 bases between. The CDR3 coding sequence is TGTGCCAGCAGCTTGGCCCACAGCTACGAGCAGTACTTC. Translated, it gives CASSLAHSYEQYF.

This rearrangement joins TRBV7-3 to TRBJ2-3; a possible D gene is TRBD2 (6 bases). This CDR3 comprises 15 residues. With 2 bases removed from V and 5 bases from J, the gap between germline ends came to 14 bases. Looked up from germline, CDR1 is SGHTA and CDR2 is FQGTGA. The chain's CDR3 is CASSLFGGTLDTQYF. The CDR3, as DNA: TGTGCCAGCAGCTTATTCGGCGGGACCTTAGATACGCAGTATTTT.

This chain joins TRBV5-1 and TRBJ1-4, with TRBD1 as a possible D gene (5 bases). The CDR3 is made up of 14 amino acids. V lost 7 bases and J 6 bases, leaving 16 bases between the germline ends. Germline CDR1 reads SGHRS; CDR2 reads YFSETQ. CDR3: CASASISTDEKLFF. Here the CDR3 DNA reads TGCGCCAGCGCCTCGATATCGACAGATGAAAAACTGTTTTTT. The full variable domain, its missing parts supplied by reference TRBV5-1 and TRBJ1-4, is KAGVTQTPRYLIKTRGQQVTLSCSPISGHRSVSWYQQTPGQGLQFLFEYFSETQRNKGNFPGRFSGRQFSNSRSEMNVSTLELGDSALYLCASASISTDEKLFFGSGTQLSVL.